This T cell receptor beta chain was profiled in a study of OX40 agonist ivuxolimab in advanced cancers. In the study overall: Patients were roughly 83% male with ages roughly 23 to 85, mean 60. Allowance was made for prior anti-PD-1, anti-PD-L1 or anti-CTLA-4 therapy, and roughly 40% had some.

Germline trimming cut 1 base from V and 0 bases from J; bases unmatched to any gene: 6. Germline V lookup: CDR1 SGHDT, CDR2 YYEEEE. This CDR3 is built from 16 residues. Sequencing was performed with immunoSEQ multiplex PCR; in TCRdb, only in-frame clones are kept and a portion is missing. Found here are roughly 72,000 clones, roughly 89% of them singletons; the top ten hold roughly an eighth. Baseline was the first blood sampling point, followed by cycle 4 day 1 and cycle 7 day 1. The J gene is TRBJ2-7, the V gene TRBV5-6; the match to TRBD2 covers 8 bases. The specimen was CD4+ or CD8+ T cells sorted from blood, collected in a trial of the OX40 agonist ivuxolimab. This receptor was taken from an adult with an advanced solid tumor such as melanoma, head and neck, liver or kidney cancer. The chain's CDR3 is CASSLSSGSASYEQYF. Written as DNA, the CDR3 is TGTGCCAGCAGCTTGAGCAGCGGGAGCGCCTCCTACGAGCAGTACTTC.